This T cell receptor beta chain was identified during a study of cytomegalovirus exposure and HLA in healthy donors. Points from the study as a whole: In a later analysis, productive TCRs from donors in an Asian-associated ancestry cluster reportedly carried fewer N-insertions than the cohort mean. High sensitivity and specificity were reportedly achieved when the classifier diagnosed cytomegalovirus status. CMV serostatus was the only recorded immune exposure for donors. Relative to equally common others, HLA-associated TCR beta chains showed greater clonal expansion in a later analysis.

With 60 Vbeta and 13 Jbeta primers, the PCR was carried out. Clones were sequenced by immunoSEQ multiplex PCR, and TCRdb holds only the in-frame ones, with some missing. The sample includes fewer than 150,000 clones, 75% to 85% of them seen just once. On this clone itself: The antigen remains unidentified.

The CDR3 extends over 16 amino acids. Germline CDR1 SGHTA, CDR2 FQGNSA. Trimming cost V 5 bases and J 5 bases, with 21 bases left between them. The V gene is TRBV7-2, the J gene TRBJ1-1; D is perhaps TRBD1 (5 bases). The receptor was isolated from a man in his forties in good health and CMV-seronegative. The sample was PBMCs. CDR3 in amino acids: CASSEYGGLVGTEAFF. The CDR3 DNA reads TGTGCCAGCAGCGAGTATGGGGGGTTAGTGGGTACTGAAGCTTTCTTT. The full variable domain, its missing parts supplied by reference TRBV7-2 and TRBJ1-1, is GAGVSQSPSNKVTEKGKDVELRCDPISGHTALYWYRQSLGQGLEFLIYFQGNSAPDKSGLPSDRFSAERTGGSVSTLTIQRTQQEDSAVYLCASSEYGGLVGTEAFFGQGTRLTVV.